This T cell receptor (beta chain) was obtained from a study of shared clonotypes between healthy human individuals. This CDR3 has 15 amino acids. The ends were cut back, 4 bases at V and 2 bases at J, with 15 bases in the middle. The V gene's germline CDR1 is SGDLS and CDR2 YYNGEE. Method: immunoSEQ multiplex PCR; TCRdb's copy keeps in-frame clones and lacks some. The table lists about 460,000 clones, more than 70% of them singletons, with about 11% in the top ten. Source material: PBMCs. The chain employs TRBV9 and TRBJ2-5; D is unclear. The TCR was taken from a woman aged 40 to 49 in good health. Some clones in this sample may be carry-over from other donors' samples. The CDR3 here is CASSYDWTEQETQYF. The DNA of the CDR3 is TGTGCCAGCAGCTATGATTGGACGGAACAAGAGACCCAGTACTTC.